Shown below are 30 T cell receptor beta chains from a single sample sequenced in a study of CD8 T cells in Susac syndrome. RNA was extracted with the RNeasy kit, and a quantity of 0.5 to 1 ug was reverse transcribed using random hexamers. TCRdb used MiXCR to reprocess the immunoSEQ multiplex PCR reads, holding one entry per CDR3 protein. The sample comprises roughly 130,000 distinct CDR3 sequences, around 96% of which are singletons, and less than 0.15% rests with the top ten. The sequenced sample was CD4+ T cells from PBMCs. The source of these receptors is a human donor with Susac syndrome.

This chain links TRBV29-1 with TRBJ2-5; TRBD2 is a possible D gene (6 bases). The CDR3 totals 15 residues. Trimming removed 6 bases at V and 1 base at J, with 18 bases between. Germline-derived CDR1 and CDR2 are SQVTM and ANQGSEA. CDR3 sequence: CSVHFSGGPQETQYF. The CDR3 DNA sequence: TGCAGCGTCCACTTTAGCGGAGGGCCCCAAGAGACCCAGTACTTC.

The chain combines TRBV20-1 with TRBJ1-1; D gene uncertain. The CDR3 spans 12 residues. V lost 4 bases and J 1 base, leaving 7 bases between the germline ends. CDR1 is DFQATT and CDR2 is SNEGSKA in the germline V gene (reference sequence). CDR3 amino acids: CSAKNRNTEAFF. CDR3 nucleotide sequence: TGCAGTGCTAAGAACAGGAACACTGAAGCTTTCTTT.

This chain joins TRBV20-1 and TRBJ2-7; D unresolved. The CDR3 runs 15 residues. Per germline, CDR1 DFQATT and CDR2 SNEGSKA (reference sequence). V lost 0 bases and J lost 2, with 14 bases in between. The CDR3 DNA reads TGCAGTGCTAGAGATACAAGACGGAGCACCTACGAGCAGTACTTC. It is translated as CSARDTRRSTYEQYF.

With respect to this clonotype: The junction and the germline gene differ at one end; a read error may be behind it. The chain uses TRBV7-9 and TRBJ1-3, with D unclear. Germline V gene data show CDR1 as SEHNR and CDR2 as FQNEAQ (reference sequence). The CDR3 is made up of 15 amino acids. CDR3 sequence (DNA): TGTGCCAGCAGCTTAGGAGTGAGCTCTGAAAACACCATATATTTT. It yields the protein CASSLGVSSENTIYF.

The CDR3 loop is CSARTGGIGYEQYF. The CDR3 DNA sequence: TGCAGTGCTAGGACAGGGGGAATCGGCTACGAGCAGTACTTC. The gene calls are TRBV20-1 and TRBJ2-7; the match to TRBD1 covers 9 bases. Trimming removed 3 bases from V and 3 bases from J; junction bases left unmatched: 6. This CDR3 is 14 amino acids long. Germline V gene data show CDR1 as DFQATT and CDR2 as SNEGSKA (reference sequence).

The chain recombines TRBV30 with TRBJ2-6; D is unclear. The CDR3 sequence is 14 residues long. The V end lost 7 bases, the J end lost 2 bases, and 12 bases lay between the germline ends. Germline CDR1 GTSNPN, CDR2 SVGIG (reference sequence). CDR3 sequence (DNA): TGTGCCTCCCAGTCCCTGACTGGGGCCAACGTCCTGACTTTC. It translates to CASQSLTGANVLTF. Variable domain in full (rest from reference TRBV30 and TRBJ2-6): SQTIHQWPATLVQPVGSPLSLECTVEGTSNPNLYWYRQAAGRGLQLLFYSVGIGQISSEVPQNLSASRPQDRQFILSSKKLLLSDSGFYLCASQSLTGANVLTFGAGSRLTVL.

The genes are TRBV25-1 and TRBJ1-2; weak D call: TRBD1 (5 bases). The CDR3 has 15 amino acids. With 2 bases removed from V and 2 bases from J, the gap between germline ends came to 12 bases. Germline V CDR1 and CDR2: MGHDK, SYGVNS. CDR3 sequence: CASSEIQGVNYGYTF. In DNA, the CDR3 is TGTGCCAGCAGTGAAATCCAAGGGGTGAACTATGGCTACACCTTC.

The chain has TRBV21-1 and TRBJ2-3; TRBD1 is taken as the D call from the table, unchecked against the DNA. TRBV21-1 is listed as a pseudogene. The CDR3 has 16 amino acids. The CDR3 nucleotides are TGTGCCAGCAGCAAGTTCCCCCTACAGGGCACAGATACGCAGTATTTT. This encodes CASSKFPLQGTDTQYF.

This clonotype was observed a single time. This chain connects TRBV18 to TRBJ2-5; D might be TRBD1 (6 bases). The ends were cut back, 3 bases at V and 5 bases at J, with 13 bases in the middle. CDR3 length: 14 amino acids. Germline V gene data show CDR1 as KGHSH and CDR2 as LQKENI. The CDR3 nucleotides are TGTGCCAGCTCACCCCCCGGGACACACGAGACCCAGTACTTC. It is translated as CASSPPGTHETQYF. Filled out from reference TRBV18 and TRBJ2-5, the complete variable domain reads NAGVMQNPRHLVRRRGQEARLRCSPMKGHSHVYWYRQLPEEGLKFMVYLQKENIIDESGMPKERFSAEFPKEGPSILRIQQVVRGDSAAYFCASSPPGTHETQYFGPGTRLLVL.

The rearrangement links TRBV29-1 to TRBJ1-1; TRBD1 matches 8 bases. This CDR3 has 13 amino acids. Germline lookup yields CDR1 SQVTM and CDR2 ANQGSEA. V was clipped by 7 bases and J by 0 bases; unmatched bases: 4. The CDR3 reads CSARQGLNTEAFF. The CDR3 nucleotides are TGCAGCGCAAGACAGGGGTTGAACACTGAAGCTTTCTTT. Based on the CDR3 plus reference TRBV29-1 and TRBJ1-1, the full variable domain is SAVISQKPSRDICQRGTSLTIQCQVDSQVTMMFWYRQQPGQSLTLIATANQGSEATYESGFVIDKFPISRPNLTFSTLTVSNMSPEDSSIYLCSARQGLNTEAFFGQGTRLTVV.

The gene calls are TRBV30 and TRBJ1-1; D uncertain. This CDR3 has 11 residues. Germline V CDR1 and CDR2: GTSNPN, SVGIG (reference sequence). V gave up 1 base and J gave up 10 bases, with 10 bases separating them. The CDR3 is CAWSGFEVAFF. The DNA of the CDR3 is TGTGCCTGGAGTGGGTTCGAGGTAGCTTTCTTT.

The chain combines TRBV12-3 or TRBV12-4 with TRBJ1-5; perhaps TRBD1 as D (5 bases). There are 14 residues in the CDR3. V dropped 6 bases and J dropped 5 bases, with 14 bases sitting between them. This chain's CDR3 is CASSLGQGHQPQHF. The CDR3 region has the DNA TGTGCCAGCAGCCTAGGGCAGGGTCATCAGCCCCAGCATTTT.

V and J are TRBV5-1 and TRBJ2-2, with D uncertain. CDR3 length: 14 residues. CDR1 and CDR2 (germline): SGHRS, YFSETQ. Deletions cut 6 bases from V and 0 bases from J, with 9 bases between. The CDR3 protein is CASKRATNTGELFF. Written as DNA, the CDR3 is TGCGCCAGCAAAAGGGCTACGAACACCGGGGAGCTGTTTTTT.

This clonotype was found once. The chain uses TRBV15 and TRBJ1-2, with TRBD1 identical over 7 bases. Germline V gene sequence: CDR1 LNHNV, CDR2 YYDKDF (reference sequence). CDR3 size: 15 residues. Trimming cost V 1 base and J 14 bases; bases outside gene matches: 16. DNA for the CDR3: TGTGCCACCAGCAGAGGTATCGGGACAGAAGGCCCTCAGACCTTC. Encoded protein: CATSRGIGTEGPQTF.

The chain recombines TRBV14 with TRBJ2-3; 8 bases agree with TRBD2. The CDR3 has 16 residues. The V segment lost 1 base and the J segment 4 bases; nucleotides outside the gene matches: 7. CDR1 and CDR2 from the germline V gene are SGHDN and FVKESK. The CDR3, as DNA: TGTGCCAGCAGCCAAGGGACTAGCCAGCTCCCAGATACGCAGTATTTT. As protein: CASSQGTSQLPDTQYF. The variable domain in full, with the rest retrieved from reference TRBV14 and TRBJ2-3, is EAGVTQFPSHSVIEKGQTVTLRCDPISGHDNLYWYRRVMGKEIKFLLHFVKESKQDESGMPNNRFLAERTGGTYSTLKVQPAELEDSGVYFCASSQGTSQLPDTQYFGPGTRLTVL.

The chain joins TRBV28 to TRBJ2-5; TRBD2 aligns across 7 bases. CDR3 length equals 15 residues. CDR1 is MDHEN, CDR2 SYDVKM, per germline. V lost 6 bases and J lost 1; bases outside the gene matches: 8. CDR3 in DNA: TGTGCCAGCAGAGAGGGACTACGCCTCCAAGAGACCCAGTACTTC. Translation: CASREGLRLQETQYF.

This clonotype has just one count. The chain couples TRBV12-3 or TRBV12-4 to TRBJ1-5, with 9 bases identical to TRBD1. V gave up 4 bases and J gave up 2 bases; unmatched junction bases: 3. The CDR3 sequence is 15 residues long. The CDR3 nucleotides read TGTGCCAGCAGTTCCAGACAGGGGGGCAATCAGCCCCAGCATTTT. This gives the protein CASSSRQGGNQPQHF.

This rearrangement joins TRBV30 to TRBJ1-5; D gene uncertain. This CDR3 has 15 amino acids. V shed 0 bases and J shed 3 bases, with 12 bases lying between them. Germline CDR1 GTSNPN, CDR2 SVGIG (reference sequence). CDR3 residues: CAWSVGGRPNQPQHF. CDR3 DNA sequence: TGTGCCTGGAGTGTAGGAGGGCGCCCCAATCAGCCCCAGCATTTT. Based on the CDR3 plus reference TRBV30 and TRBJ1-5, the full variable domain is SQTIHQWPATLVQPVGSPLSLECTVEGTSNPNLYWYRQAAGRGLQLLFYSVGIGQISSEVPQNLSASRPQDRQFILSSKKLLLSDSGFYLCAWSVGGRPNQPQHFGDGTRLSIL.

The chain has TRBV20-1 and TRBJ1-4; tentatively, D is TRBD1 (5 bases). With 5 bases removed from V and 7 bases from J, the gap between germline ends came to 17 bases. There are 14 residues in the CDR3. CDR1 and CDR2 (germline): DFQATT, SNEGSKA (reference sequence). The CDR3 region is CSAPDGGWGEKLFF. The CDR3 coding sequence is TGCAGTGCTCCCGACGGGGGGTGGGGTGAAAAACTGTTTTTT.

This clonotype appeared once. The chain links TRBV18 to TRBJ2-4; D uncertain. CDR3 length: 15 amino acids. V was shortened by 0 bases and J by 2 bases, with 8 bases between the two germline ends. Germline CDR1 and CDR2: KGHSH and LQKENI. CDR3 nucleotides: TGTGCCAGCTCACCACCAGGGCTGTCCAAAAACATTCAGTACTTC. This encodes CASSPPGLSKNIQYF.

This sequence joins TRBV6-5 and TRBJ2-1, with 9 bases matching TRBD1. CDR3 size: 12 residues. CDR1 is MNHEY and CDR2 is SVGAGI in the germline V gene. The J segment lost 15 bases and the V segment lost 5 bases, leaving 8 bases of the junction unmatched. CDR3 protein: CASSTTGGNRFF. DNA for the CDR3: TGTGCCAGCAGTACGACAGGGGGGAATCGGTTCTTC.

This sequence joins TRBV5-1 and TRBJ2-4, with D possibly being TRBD1 or TRBD2 (5 bases each). Germline values: CDR1 SGHRS, CDR2 YFSETQ. The germline V and J ends were trimmed by 0 bases and 6 bases, with 16 bases remaining between them. The CDR3 is 16 amino acids. The CDR3 DNA reads TGCGCCAGCAGCTTGGGTAGAGCGAGTGGGGGAAACATTCAGTACTTC. It specifies CASSLGRASGGNIQYF.

This clonotype appeared a single time. This chain connects TRBV13 to TRBJ1-5; possible D gene TRBD1, 5 bases. Trimming removed 6 bases at V and 0 bases at J, with 12 bases between. The CDR3 runs to 15 residues. CDR1 and CDR2 (germline): PRHDT, FYEKMQ (reference sequence). The CDR3 coding sequence is TGTGCCAGCAGTTACGGACATTCTAGCAATCAGCCCCAGCATTTT. Its translation is CASSYGHSSNQPQHF.

This clonotype has only one observation. This chain links TRBV20-1 with TRBJ2-5; D is possibly TRBD2 (6 bases). V lost 6 bases, J lost 4 bases, and 12 bases lay in between. Germline CDR1 DFQATT, CDR2 SNEGSKA (reference sequence). The CDR3 covers 12 residues. CDR3 region: CSAGPAGETQYF. The CDR3 region has the DNA TGCAGTGCCGGCCCAGCGGGAGAGACCCAGTACTTC.

This clonotype was observed a single time. The chain is built from TRBV25-1 and TRBJ2-2, with TRBD2 matching 9 bases. Germline CDR1 reads MGHDK; CDR2 reads SYGVNS. Unmatched junction bases numbered 7, after V lost 6 bases and J lost 5 bases. CDR3 length equals 15 residues. The CDR3 bases are TGTGCCAGCAGGAACAGCGGGAGGACGACCGGGGAGCTGTTTTTT. It specifies CASRNSGRTTGELFF.

The V call is TRBV20-1, the J call TRBJ1-1; no definite D call. Germline V CDR1 and CDR2: DFQATT, SNEGSKA (reference sequence). Trimming removed 3 bases at V and 3 bases at J, with 8 bases between. The CDR3 is 12 residues long. As DNA, the CDR3 is TGCAGTGCTAGTAACGTGGACACTGAAGCTTTCTTT. This translates into CSASNVDTEAFF.

The V gene is TRBV10-3, the J gene TRBJ1-2; D is undetermined. V lost 2 bases, J lost 5 bases, and 9 bases lay in between. The germline gives CDR1 ENHRY, CDR2 SYGVKD. There are 13 residues in the CDR3. The CDR3 protein is CAISETREYGYTF. DNA for the CDR3: TGTGCCATCAGTGAGACGAGGGAGTATGGCTACACCTTC.

V is TRBV6-2 or TRBV6-3 and J is TRBJ1-1; TRBD1 might be the D (5 bases). Trimming removed 7 bases from V and 4 bases from J, with 10 bases in between. Germline CDR1 MNHEY, CDR2 SVGEGT. This CDR3 is built from 12 residues. CDR3 residues: CASNPGGTEAFF. In DNA form, the CDR3 reads TGTGCCAGCAACCCCGGGGGCACTGAAGCTTTCTTT.

The genes are TRBV4-2 and TRBJ2-7; D ambiguous. The germline gives CDR1 LGHNA, CDR2 YNFKEQ. The length of the CDR3 is 13 residues. V was cut by 3 bases and J by 2 bases, with 8 bases left in between. Here the CDR3 reads CASSHGPTYEQYF. CDR3 nucleotide sequence: TGTGCCAGCAGCCATGGGCCGACCTACGAGCAGTACTTC.

The chain has TRBV12-3 or TRBV12-4 and TRBJ1-3; D unresolved. With 4 bases removed from V and 2 bases from J, the gap between germline ends came to 12 bases. The CDR3 is 15 amino acids. The CDR3 loop reads CASSWHRRAGNTIYF. DNA for the CDR3: TGTGCCAGCAGTTGGCATCGGCGAGCTGGAAACACCATATATTTT.